Included here is one T cell receptor beta chain sequence, with context. Its antigen remains unidentified. This specimen belongs to a study of blood T cells in healthy people across ages. Study overall: Per two T cells, template switching captured roughly one barcoded beta molecule. Study-wide findings and caveats: Lack of knowledge of donor CMV status possibly confounded expanded clonotype changes. Per million T cells, TCR beta diversity dropped roughly linearly as age increased. Strong correlation was found linking TCR beta diversity to naive T cell percentage.

CDR1 is KGHSH, CDR2 LQKENI, per germline. V lost 3 bases and J 6 bases, leaving 23 bases between the germline ends. CDR3 size: 18 residues. Alongside a J-beta primer mix, a sample-barcoded 5' primer served in a second PCR lasting about 7 to 11 cycles. TCRdb reprocessed the 5' RACE reads via MiXCR and lists one record per CDR3 protein. In the table there are about 580,000 distinct CDR3 sequences, 45% to 55% of which are singletons. This chain connects TRBV18 to TRBJ2-2; TRBD2 is a possible D gene (5 bases). The sequencing sample was made of blood. The TCR originated in an elderly man in good health. The CDR3 bases are TGTGCCAGCTCACCGCTTACTCCGGACGGCGTCGGGGCCGGGGAGCTGTTTTTT. This codes for CASSPLTPDGVGAGELFF.